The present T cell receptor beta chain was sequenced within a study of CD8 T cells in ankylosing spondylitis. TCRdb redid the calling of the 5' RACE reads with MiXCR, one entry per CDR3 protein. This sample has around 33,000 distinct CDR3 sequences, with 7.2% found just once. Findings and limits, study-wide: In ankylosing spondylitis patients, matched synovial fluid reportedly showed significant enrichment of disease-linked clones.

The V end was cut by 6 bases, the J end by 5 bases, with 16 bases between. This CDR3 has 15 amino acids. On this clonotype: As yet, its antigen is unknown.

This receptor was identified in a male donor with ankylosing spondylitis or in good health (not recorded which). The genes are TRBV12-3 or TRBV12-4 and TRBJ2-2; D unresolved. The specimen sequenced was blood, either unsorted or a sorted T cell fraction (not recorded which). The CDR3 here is CASSQTEALTGELFF. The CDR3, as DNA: TGTGCCAGCAGCCAAACTGAGGCTCTAACCGGGGAGCTGTTTTTT.